The clone carrying this T cell receptor beta chain was recorded only once. As yet, its antigen is unknown. This record comes from a study of CD8+ T cells in alopecia areata. Described treatment: oral pan-JAK inhibitor, 5-10 mg twice daily. The CDR3 is 14 amino acids. CDR1 is PRHDT and CDR2 is FYEKMQ in the germline V gene (reference sequence). Trimming cost V 6 bases and J 1 base, with 13 bases left between them. RNA extraction was followed by reverse transcription into cDNA, which acted as the sequencing template. The table came from immunoSEQ multiplex PCR; TCRdb's copy has only in-frame clones and leaves some out. The sample carries roughly 100,000 clones, over 75% recorded once. Study-level results: Alopecia totalis/universalis scalp especially showed more expanded CD8+ clones than normal scalp.

The source was CD8+ T cells sorted from blood, collected around week 34, from a patient treated with tofacitinib. This chain uses TRBV13 with TRBJ2-7, with D unresolved. The TCR comes from a human donor with alopecia areata. CDR3 coding DNA: TGTGCCAGCAGACCCAACCGGGCTTCCTACGAGCAGTACTTC. Residues: CASRPNRASYEQYF.